A selection of T cell receptor beta chains follows, all from one sample in a study of T cells in Graves' hyperthyroidism and ophthalmopathy. TCRdb passed the multiplex PCR reads through MiXCR, listing each CDR3 protein once. Of hundreds of thousands of distinct CDR3 sequences listed, around 15% are singletons. The sample taken for sequencing was blood. The receptors originated from a woman aged 40-49 years with Graves' hyperthyroidism. CDR3s include the opening cysteine and the closing phenylalanine or tryptophan. Expanded clones get a size class; other rows say once, few or many, or leave the size out.

clone_size	v_call	cdr3_aa
-	TRBV20-1	CSARDPWGGDNEQFF
few	TRBV20-1	CSARDTRLAANTGELFF
-	TRBV11-3	CSPPGQGPQETQYF
-	TRBV25-1	CASSESPHAQGDTQYF
few	TRBV6-5	CASSYEVNSPLHF
many	TRBV6-1	CASSEAPGSHPPYEQYF
few	TRBV5-1	CASSPNGQGGKQYF
many	TRBV12-3/TRBV12-4	CASSSAGGVRGYEQYF
few	TRBV3-1	CASTSGAYNEQFF
-	TRBV2	CASNRDRGEQYF
-	TRBV7-9	CASSRPGGFGETQYF
many	TRBV28	CASSLNAVGLYNEQFF
few	TRBV19	CASSINRYNTGELFF
many	TRBV20-1	CSAHDGSYGYTF
few	TRBV20-1	CSARSPSDSTYEQYF
many	TRBV2	CASSEAATNYGYTF
many	TRBV20-1	CSAEDSVDGSYEQYF
-	TRBV2	CASTTGGGGELFF
many	TRBV20-1	CSASGSPYNEQFF
-	TRBV5-1	CASSGTDEQFF
many	TRBV7-3	CASSFLVGTDTQYF
many	TRBV20-1	CSARVENQETQYF
-	TRBV6-2/TRBV6-3	CASSVVVPGNQPQHF
-	TRBV7-9	CASSRAGNQLFF
-	TRBV5-4	CASSSYRGPGELFF
many	TRBV5-1	CASSWGTGRYEQYF
many	TRBV18	CASSPPDSRNIQYF
many	TRBV2	CASSERQTPTGELFF
-	TRBV29-1	CSPLNGYTF
-	TRBV6-1	CASRQQQGYQETQYF
once	TRBV7-7	CASSLGPGGSETQYF
few	TRBV19	CASSITRNTEAFF
many	TRBV2	CASSGGEETQYF
many	TRBV30	CAWSTGPGESHEQYF
many	TRBV3-1	CASSQGPNEQYF
-	TRBV30	CAWSITRGSGELFF
-	TRBV7-9	CASSLYDLPLDEQYF
many	TRBV5-1	CASSFENARGQYF
many	TRBV7-3	CASSLNARELQSDTQYF
many	TRBV27	CASSLGGGPGEQYF
many	TRBV28	CASSGQGTNEQYF
many	TRBV28	CASNSQGYGYTF
many	TRBV9	CASTQGQGRTEAFF
few	TRBV6-1	CASSVDPDSYGYTF
many	TRBV20-1	CSASGSADQPQHF
few	TRBV19	CASMGDSYNEQFF
many	TRBV7-2	CASSLAGSGVTDTQYF
many	TRBV3-1	CASSQGAEAIEQFF
many	TRBV18	CASSPRQGSIQPQHF
many	TRBV28	CASSLLKNTIYF
many	TRBV29-1	CSVGGSSTDTQYF